A single sample is the source of the 9 T cell receptor beta chains below, sequenced in a study of regulatory T cells in long-lasting Graves disease. Combining iRepertoire HTBI primers with Arm-PCR of CDR3 regions, the authors built TCR beta libraries. TCRdb independently ran MiXCR on the multiplex PCR reads; one entry per CDR3 protein. The table shows over 300,000 distinct CDR3 sequences, with roughly a sixth occurring only once. As to time point: newly diagnosed GD, antithyroid drugs for less than 3 months. Following extraction of RNA from PBMCs, that RNA was used to make the TCR library. The sample was peripheral blood mononuclear cells (PBMCs), taken at new diagnosis, from a patient treated with antithyroid drugs. The receptors come from a female donor with Graves disease.

Comments on this clonotype: A junction end diverges from the germline sequence, so it may reflect a read error. CDR3 sequence reads: CASGRDFGPGRNNEQFF. The CDR3 bases are TGTGCCAGTGGACGGGACTTTGGGCCGGGACGAAACAACGAGCAGTTCTTC. The chain employs TRBV19 and TRBJ2-1, with D possibly TRBD2 on 6 matching bases. This CDR3 spans 17 amino acids. Per the germline V gene, CDR1 is LNHDA and CDR2 is SQIVND (reference sequence).

Many counts were recorded for this clonotype. The V call is TRBV7-2, the J call TRBJ2-3, with TRBD2 as a possible D gene (5 bases). Trimming stripped 1 base from V and 0 bases from J, with 8 bases between. Germline V gene data show CDR1 as SGHTA and CDR2 as FQGNSA. This CDR3 has 15 amino acids. The CDR3 DNA reads as TGTGCCAGCAGCTTAGGCGGGCAGAGCACAGATACGCAGTATTTT. It is translated as CASSLGGQSTDTQYF.

This clonotype was seen ten or more times. The chain combines TRBV6-1 with TRBJ2-1; no clear D. Trimming left V 6 bases short and J 6 bases short, with 9 bases between. This CDR3 comprises 12 residues. Germline V CDR1 and CDR2: MNHNS, SASEGT. For the CDR3, the DNA is TGTGCCAGCAGCATTCCCCTCAATGAGCAGTTCTTC. It is translated as CASSIPLNEQFF.

V gene TRBV20-1 combines with J gene TRBJ2-7, with a weak D call TRBD2 (5 bases). V shed 3 bases and J shed 6 bases, with 12 bases lying between them. CDR3 size: 12 residues. Germline CDR1 DFQATT, CDR2 SNEGSKA (reference sequence). The CDR3 region has the DNA TGCAGTGCTAGCGGGGAAGACTCCGAGCAGTACTTC. As protein: CSASGEDSEQYF.

The chain links TRBV4-1 to TRBJ1-5; 9 bases are a match to TRBD1. CDR1 is MGHRA, CDR2 YSYEKL, per germline. The V gene end was trimmed by 2 bases and the J gene end by 4 bases; junction bases not matched to a gene: 6. The CDR3 runs to 16 residues. The CDR3 region has the DNA TGCGCCAGCAGCCAATACACCGGGACAGGGAATCAGCCCCAGCATTTT. Translation gives CASSQYTGTGNQPQHF.

This clonotype came up many times. V and J are TRBV4-1 and TRBJ2-7; no clear D. V gave up 4 bases and J gave up 0 bases, with 16 bases separating them. This CDR3 is 16 amino acids long. Germline lookup yields CDR1 MGHRA and CDR2 YSYEKL. The CDR3 region is CASSPLAGISSYEQYF. Written as DNA, the CDR3 is TGCGCCAGCAGCCCCTTGGCCGGCATTAGCTCCTACGAGCAGTACTTC.

The sample holds a few counts of this clonotype. This chain connects TRBV7-3 to TRBJ2-4, with TRBD1 matching over 8 bases. V lost 5 bases, J lost 0 bases, and 6 bases stayed unmatched. The CDR3 is 16 residues long. The germline V gene encodes CDR1 SGHTA and CDR2 FQGTGA. CDR3 coding DNA: TGTGCCAGCAGCCCGTCAGGGGGCTTAGCCAAAAACATTCAGTACTTC. It yields the protein CASSPSGGLAKNIQYF.

The chain uses TRBV3-1 and TRBJ2-7, with 9 bases identical to TRBD1. The germline V gene encodes CDR1 LGHDT and CDR2 YNNKEL (reference sequence). V lost 1 base to trimming and J lost 0 bases; unmatched junction nucleotides: 10. This CDR3 region has 18 residues. CDR3 region: CASSQGTGQGHISYEQYF. The CDR3 DNA reads TGTGCCAGCAGCCAAGGAACGGGACAGGGACATATCTCCTACGAGCAGTACTTC.

This clonotype was seen many times. The chain employs TRBV20-1 and TRBJ2-3; 8 bases line up with TRBD2. The CDR3 is 15 residues long. Germline CDR1 and CDR2: DFQATT and SNEGSKA (reference sequence). Trimming took 6 bases from V and 2 from J; bases not matched to a gene: 10. CDR3: CSAAPAGGFTDTQYF. DNA for the CDR3: TGCAGTGCGGCCCCGGCGGGGGGTTTCACAGATACGCAGTATTTT.